This TCR beta chain is drawn from a study of T cell repertoires in cytomegalovirus infection. Worth noting for this clonotype: Its target is unknown.

TCRdb redid the calling of the reads with MiXCR, one entry per CDR3 protein. Among about 700,000 distinct CDR3 sequences listed, about 30% were seen once. The V and J ends lost 7 bases and 7 bases, in that order; junction bases with no gene match: 11. CDR1 DFQATT and CDR2 SNEGSKA come from the germline V gene (reference sequence). The CDR3 spans 14 residues. Source: cultured PBMCs, taken from culture after CMV antigen stimulation. The chain is built from TRBV20-1 and TRBJ2-1; 9 bases agree with TRBD2. The source of this sequence is a human donor in good health (CMV status not recorded). Some clones in this sample may be carry-over from other donors' samples. The CDR3 sequence: CSGGLAGLRNEQFF. The CDR3 DNA is TGCAGTGGCGGTCTAGCGGGGCTCCGGAATGAGCAGTTCTTC.